The rows below give T cell receptor beta chains drawn from one sample of a study of PD-1 blockade in mismatch repair-deficient tumors. The protocol was immunoSEQ multiplex PCR, while the TCRdb copy is restricted to in-frame clones and leaves out a portion. The sample includes approximately 120,000 clones, 86% seen only once; the top ten take approximately 13%. This sample comprised peripheral blood, obtained 44 weeks after starting pembrolizumab. These receptors came from an adult with mismatch repair-deficient cancer. The CDR3 runs from the conserved cysteine through the conserved F or W. The order of the fields is D gene, V gene, J gene, clone size, CDR3 length, CDR3 DNA, CDR3 protein. The D gene is left open where the match is weak. Clone size, where shown, is once, few, many, or a class for clones that have expanded.

TRBD2	TRBV18	TRBJ2-7	.	14	TGTGCCAGCTCCCTAGCGGGAGGGCCTTACGAGCAGTACTTC	CASSLAGGPYEQYF
.	TRBV11-3	TRBJ1-1	.	16	TGTGCCAGCAGCTTAGATGGGAGGCGCACGAACACTGAAGCTTTCTTT	CASSLDGRRTNTEAFF
.	TRBV5-6	TRBJ2-7	.	14	TGTGCCAGCAGCCTGGGTCGGGCATCCTACGAGCAGTACTTC	CASSLGRASYEQYF
.	TRBV4-3	TRBJ2-3	.	15	TGCGCCAGCAGCCAAGAACAGGGGAGGACAGATACGCAGTATTTT	CASSQEQGRTDTQYF
.	TRBV7-9	TRBJ2-7	.	11	TGTGCCAGCAGCGACTCCTACGAGCAGTACTTC	CASSDSYEQYF
.	TRBV9	TRBJ2-1	.	15	TGTGCCAGCAGCACCCGAGCGGGCTCCTACAATGAGCAGTTCTTC	CASSTRAGSYNEQFF
.	TRBV7-9	TRBJ2-1	.	14	TGTGCCAGCGCCGCACCCGGACGGTACAATGAGCAGTTCTTC	CASAAPGRYNEQFF
.	TRBV7-8	TRBJ2-7	.	13	TGTGCCAGCAGCTTTTTAGCGACGTACGAGCAGTACTTC	CASSFLATYEQYF
TRBD2	TRBV7-9	TRBJ2-2	few	15	TGTGCCAGCAGCCCGACTAGCGGGAGCTCCGGGGAGCTGTTTTTT	CASSPTSGSSGELFF
.	TRBV28	TRBJ2-1	.	15	TGTGCCAGCAGTCCGGGGGGCGCCGGGGTAATTGGGCAGTTCTTC	CASSPGGAGVIGQFF
TRBD1	TRBV6-5	TRBJ1-1	once	11	TGTGCCAGCAGCACGACAGGGAAAGCTTTCTTT	CASSTTGKAFF
.	TRBV7-8	TRBJ1-4	.	16	TGTGCCAGCAGCCCTCGGACGGTGGGTACTAATGAAAAACTGTTTTTT	CASSPRTVGTNEKLFF
.	TRBV6-5	TRBJ2-7	.	12	TGTGCCAGCAGTTCGACGGGCTACGAGCAGTACTTC	CASSSTGYEQYF
TRBD1	TRBV7-9	TRBJ1-1	.	16	TGTGCCAGCAGCGCGACAGGGGGGGTGAGGAACACTGAAGCTTTCTTT	CASSATGGVRNTEAFF
.	TRBV4-1	TRBJ2-7	.	15	TGCGCCAGCAGCCAAGAGGGCACCCCAAGGAAGGAGCAGTACTTC	CASSQEGTPRKEQYF
.	TRBV29-1	TRBJ2-1	.	11	TGCAGCGGCCGCTACGGCAATGAGCAGTTCTTC	CSGRYGNEQFF
.	TRBV18	TRBJ2-4	.	14	TGTGCCAGCTCACCACTTCTAGCCAAAAACATTCAGTACTTC	CASSPLLAKNIQYF
TRBD2	TRBV7-9	TRBJ2-3	.	16	TGTGCCAGCAGCTTAGGAGCTAGCGGATTCACAGATACGCAGTATTTT	CASSLGASGFTDTQYF
.	TRBV14	TRBJ2-7	.	13	TGTGCCAGCAGCCAAGATATCGGTTACGAGCAGTACTTC	CASSQDIGYEQYF
.	TRBV15	TRBJ2-7	.	15	TGTGCCACCAGCCCCAGGACTCGTCGAGAAGGCGAGCAGTACTTC	CATSPRTRREGEQYF
TRBD1	TRBV2	TRBJ2-7	.	13	TGTGCCAGCATGGGACAGGGGGCCTACGAGCAGTACTTC	CASMGQGAYEQYF
.	TRBV6-5	TRBJ1-1	once	12	TGTGCCAGCGGGAGGGTTCGATTTGAAGCTTTCTTT	CASGRVRFEAFF
.	TRBV7-9	TRBJ2-2	few	18	TGTGCCAGCAGCTTAAGTCGTAGTGGCGACGGTTACACCGGGGAGCTGTTTTTT	CASSLSRSGDGYTGELFF
.	TRBV7-9	TRBJ2-3	.	13	TGTGCCAGCAGCTGGACCCTCGGCGATAAACCGTATTTT	CASSWTLGDKPYF
TRBD2	TRBV7-8	TRBJ2-1	.	14	TGTGCCAGCAGCTCTAGACTAGCCTTTGGAGAGCAGTTCTTC	CASSSRLAFGEQFF
.	TRBV6-1	TRBJ1-5	.	14	TGTGCCAGCATCAAAAGGGGGGGAAGTCAGCCCCAGCATTTT	CASIKRGGSQPQHF
.	TRBV21-1	TRBJ2-5	.	13	TGTGCCAGCATCGGACACCTCAGAGAGACCCAGTACTTC	CASIGHLRETQYF